The entry that follows covers one T cell receptor beta chain sequence. Its antigen is not known. TCRdb fed the reads into MiXCR, producing one record per CDR3 protein. The data hold fewer than 650,000 distinct CDR3 sequences, with approximately 40% observed a single time. V was shortened by 5 bases and J by 1 base, with 11 bases between the two germline ends. CDR3 size: 14 residues. Germline V gene lookup returns CDR1 SGHTA and CDR2 FQGNSA. The source of the sample is a study of T cell repertoires in cytomegalovirus infection. The overall study: Well-studied HLA-B-restricted epitopes and recently identified HLA-C-restricted epitopes of CMV were both used in the study. It was the public TCR beta signatures that indicated both CMV infection and matching HLA type.

General observations from the study: Across the ex vivo response, the dominant clonotypes were HLA-C-restricted CMV-specific TCR beta clonotypes. Carriers of CMV and the relevant HLA type were discriminated by public TCR beta frequency.

This chain links TRBV7-2 with TRBJ2-5; TRBD1 might be the D (7 bases). The TCR originated in a human donor in good health (CMV status not recorded). Some clones in this sample may be carry-over from other donors' samples. Sample: cultured PBMCs, taken from culture after CMV antigen stimulation. CDR3 residues: CASSPGGRQETQYF. Written as DNA, the CDR3 is TGTGCCAGCAGCCCAGGGGGGCGCCAAGAGACCCAGTACTTC.